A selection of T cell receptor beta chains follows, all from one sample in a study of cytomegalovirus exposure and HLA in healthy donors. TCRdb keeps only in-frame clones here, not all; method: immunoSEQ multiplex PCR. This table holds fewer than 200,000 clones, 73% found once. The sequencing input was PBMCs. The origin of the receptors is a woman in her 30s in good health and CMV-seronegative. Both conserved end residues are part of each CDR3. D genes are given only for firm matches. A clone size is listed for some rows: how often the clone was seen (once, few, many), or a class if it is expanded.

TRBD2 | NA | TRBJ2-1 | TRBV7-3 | TGTGCCAGCAGCGGGGGGGGTAGCGGCGATGAGCAGTTCTTC | CASSGGGSGDEQFF
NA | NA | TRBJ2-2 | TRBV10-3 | TGTGCCACCCGGGACAGGGGAATAGCGGGAGAGGGCACCGGGGAGCTGTTTTTT | CATRDRGIAGEGTGELFF
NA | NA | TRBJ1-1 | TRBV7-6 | TGTGCCAGCAGCTTAGCAACTGGGGGGGCTCCTGAAGCTTTCTTT | CASSLATGGAPEAFF
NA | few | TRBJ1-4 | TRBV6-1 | TGTGCCAGCAGTGAACTAGTCGTTGGACGTCGGGGTGAAAAACTGTTTTTT | CASSELVVGRRGEKLFF
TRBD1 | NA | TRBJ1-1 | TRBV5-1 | TGCGCCAGCAGCTTGGGACAGGGGGCCCGAAACACTGAAGCTTTCTTT | CASSLGQGARNTEAFF
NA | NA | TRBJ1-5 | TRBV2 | TGTGCCAGCACTGAGGAGGAGCTGGAGCCCCAGCATTTT | CASTEEELEPQHF
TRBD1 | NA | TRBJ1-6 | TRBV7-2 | TGTGCCAGCAGCTTGGGACGACAGGGGCCACCCCTCCACTTT | CASSLGRQGPPLHF
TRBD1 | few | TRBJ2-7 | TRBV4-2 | TGTGCCAGCAGCCAAACAGCTTATTCACAGGGGGTCTACGAGCAGTACTTC | CASSQTAYSQGVYEQYF
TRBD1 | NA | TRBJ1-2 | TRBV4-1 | TGCGCCAGCAGCCAAGAAAACAGGGGGCATTATGGCTACACCTTC | CASSQENRGHYGYTF
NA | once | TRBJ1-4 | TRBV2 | TGTGCCAGCAGCACGACCCCAGGGTACGATGAAAAACTGTTTTTT | CASSTTPGYDEKLFF
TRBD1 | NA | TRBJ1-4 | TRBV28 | TGTGCCAGCAGGGACAGGTCCAGTGAAAAACTGTTTTTT | CASRDRSSEKLFF
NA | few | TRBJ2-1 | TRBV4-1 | TGCGCCAGCAGCCAATACCAGGGTATCAGAGGTAATGAGCAGTTCTTC | CASSQYQGIRGNEQFF
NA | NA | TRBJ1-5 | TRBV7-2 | TGTGCCAGCAGCTTAGTCGGGAATAGCAATCAGCCCCAGCATTTT | CASSLVGNSNQPQHF
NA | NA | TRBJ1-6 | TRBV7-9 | TGTGCTTCGGCAGGTGAAAATAATTCACCCCTCCACTTT | CASAGENNSPLHF
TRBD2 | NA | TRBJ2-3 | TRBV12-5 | TGTGCTAGTGGCCCCGGGACTAGCGGCACAGATACGCAGTATTTT | CASGPGTSGTDTQYF
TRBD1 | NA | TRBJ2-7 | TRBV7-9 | TGTTCCAGCAGCAAGACAGGGGACAGGGACTCCTACGAGCAGTACTTC | CSSSKTGDRDSYEQYF
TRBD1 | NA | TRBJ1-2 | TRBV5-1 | TGCGCCAGCAACCCGGGACAGGGCATTATCTCTGGCTACACCTTC | CASNPGQGIISGYTF
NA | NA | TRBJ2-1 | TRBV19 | TGTGCCAGTTCTTGGGACTCGAGGATTTACAATGAGCAGTTCTTC | CASSWDSRIYNEQFF
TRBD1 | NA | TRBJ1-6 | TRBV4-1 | TGCGCCAGCAGCCATTTTCCGGGACAGACAAATTCACCCCTCCACTTT | CASSHFPGQTNSPLHF
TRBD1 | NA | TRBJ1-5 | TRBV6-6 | TGTGCCAGCAGGTCACAGGGGAATCAGCCCCAGCATTTT | CASRSQGNQPQHF
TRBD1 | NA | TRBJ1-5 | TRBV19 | TGTGCCAGTAGTTTCGGGACAGGGGCCCAAGGGCCCCAGCATTTT | CASSFGTGAQGPQHF
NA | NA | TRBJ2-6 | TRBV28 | TGTGCCAGCAGTTCCGACAATTCTGGGGCCAACGTCCTGACTTTC | CASSSDNSGANVLTF
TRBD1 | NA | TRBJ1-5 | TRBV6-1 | TGTGCCAGCAGTGAACGGGACAGGATGAATCAGCCCCAGCATTTT | CASSERDRMNQPQHF
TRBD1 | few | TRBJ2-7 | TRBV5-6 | TGTGCCAGCAGCTCCCGACAGGGGGCACGGGAGCAGTACTTC | CASSSRQGAREQYF
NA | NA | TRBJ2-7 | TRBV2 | TGTGCCAGCAGTGAAAGTAGGGGGCAGTACTTC | CASSESRGQYF
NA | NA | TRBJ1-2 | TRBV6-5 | TGTGCCAGCAGTTACTCGACCGCAGGGGCGCTCTATGGCTACACCTTC | CASSYSTAGALYGYTF
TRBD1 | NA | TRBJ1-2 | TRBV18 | TGTGCCAGCTTTAGGACAGGCGGCGATGGCTACACCTTC | CASFRTGGDGYTF
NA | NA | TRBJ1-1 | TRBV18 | TGTGCCAGCTCAAAGAGTTACACTGAAGCTTTCTTT | CASSKSYTEAFF
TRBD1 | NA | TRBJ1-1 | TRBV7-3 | TGTGCCAGCAGCTTAAGTGTCGGGACAGGACGGGGGAACACTGAAGCTTTCTTT | CASSLSVGTGRGNTEAFF
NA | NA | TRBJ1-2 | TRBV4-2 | TGTGCCAGCAGCCAAGATACAGCGGGGGCGAACTATGGCTACACCTTC | CASSQDTAGANYGYTF
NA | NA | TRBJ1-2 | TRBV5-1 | TGCGCCAGCAGTCCTTCTCAGGGAAATAACTATGGCTACACCTTC | CASSPSQGNNYGYTF
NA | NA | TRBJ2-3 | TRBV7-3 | TGTGCCAGCAGCTTATTGAGTGGAGATACGCAGTATTTT | CASSLLSGDTQYF
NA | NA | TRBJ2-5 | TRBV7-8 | TGTGCCAGCTGGCTCCGGGGAGAAGAGACCCAGTACTTC | CASWLRGEETQYF
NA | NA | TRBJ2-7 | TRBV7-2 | TGTGCCAGCAGCTTAGAGGTCGGGGTAGCGGCAGCCGCCTACGAGCAGTACTTC | CASSLEVGVAAAAYEQYF
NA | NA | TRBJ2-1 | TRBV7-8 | TGTGCCAGCGGCCAGGGCTTCTACAATGAGCAGTTCTTC | CASGQGFYNEQFF
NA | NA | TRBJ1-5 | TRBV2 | TGTGCCAGCAGTCCCCAGGGCGGCAATCAGCCCCAGCATTTT | CASSPQGGNQPQHF